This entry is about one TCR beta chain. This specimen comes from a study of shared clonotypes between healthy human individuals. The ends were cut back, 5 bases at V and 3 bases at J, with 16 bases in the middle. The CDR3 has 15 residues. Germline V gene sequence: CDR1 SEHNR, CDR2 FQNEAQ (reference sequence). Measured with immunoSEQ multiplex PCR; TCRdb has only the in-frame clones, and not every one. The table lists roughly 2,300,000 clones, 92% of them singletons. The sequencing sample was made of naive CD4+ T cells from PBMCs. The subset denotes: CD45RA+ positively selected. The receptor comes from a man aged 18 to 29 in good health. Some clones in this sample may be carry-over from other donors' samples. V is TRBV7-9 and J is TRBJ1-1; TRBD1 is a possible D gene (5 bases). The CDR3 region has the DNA TGTGCCAGCAGCCGTACCATGGCGGGGGACACTGAAGCTTTCTTT. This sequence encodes CASSRTMAGDTEAFF.